The present T cell receptor beta chain was sequenced within a study of blood T cell repertoires in COVID-19. Study-wide context: Nucleic acid was either cDNA or gDNA, and it came from T cells, B-cell-depleted T cells, or PBMCs.

Participants, 18 to 89 years old, spanned fewer than 25 US areas. Per the authors' pipeline: Cell counts per sample came from amplifying reference gene primers. The table came from immunoSEQ multiplex PCR; TCRdb's copy has only in-frame clones and leaves some out. That table is the source of V, J and clone size, and D and trimming were worked out from the DNA. The table lists fewer than 450,000 clones, 90% of them singletons, with about 0.57% in the top ten. This CDR3 is built from 13 residues. The V gene's germline CDR1 is MDHEN and CDR2 SYDVKM. With V trimmed by 6 bases and J by 6 bases, 7 bases remained unmatched.

The source material was PBMCs or T cells enriched from blood (not recorded which). This receptor was obtained from a young man who had recovered from COVID-19. The chain joins TRBV28 to TRBJ1-1; 7 bases fit TRBD1. The CDR3 here is CASSYYRGSEAFF. The CDR3 DNA reads TGTGCCAGCAGCTACTACAGGGGATCTGAAGCTTTCTTT.